The 20 T cell receptor beta chains listed next were all sequenced from one sample in a study of cytomegalovirus exposure and HLA in healthy donors. Primers for the PCR totalled 60 Vbeta and 13 Jbeta. Libraries were prepared by immunoSEQ multiplex PCR; TCRdb keeps only in-frame clonotypes and omits some of them. The repertoire has about 190,000 clones, 75% to 90% of them found once; the top ten carry about 6%. Sequenced input: PBMCs. Source of these receptors: a middle-aged man in good health and CMV-seropositive.

The chain carries TRBV30 and TRBJ1-6; 7 nucleotides match TRBD1. The CDR3 spans 16 residues. Germline-derived CDR1 and CDR2 are GTSNPN and SVGIG (reference sequence). With V trimmed by 4 bases and J by 1 base, 7 bases remained unmatched. The CDR3 here is CAWTPTGRSYNSPLHF. In nucleotides, the CDR3 is TGTGCCTGGACTCCGACAGGGAGGTCCTATAATTCACCCCTCCACTTT. Combining the CDR3 with reference TRBV30 and TRBJ1-6 gives the whole variable domain SQTIHQWPATLVQPVGSPLSLECTVEGTSNPNLYWYRQAAGRGLQLLFYSVGIGQISSEVPQNLSASRPQDRQFILSSKKLLLSDSGFYLCAWTPTGRSYNSPLHFGNGTRLTVT.

V gene TRBV18 combines with J gene TRBJ1-3; perhaps TRBD1 as D (6 bases). The CDR3 is 15 amino acids. V shed 4 bases and J shed 2 bases, with 12 bases lying between them. Germline V lookup: CDR1 KGHSH, CDR2 LQKENI. CDR3 region: CASSLKTGPGNTIYF. The CDR3 coding sequence is TGTGCCAGCTCACTCAAAACAGGGCCTGGAAACACCATATATTTT.

The J gene is TRBJ1-5, the V gene TRBV27, with D tentatively TRBD1 (6 bases). The V end was cut by 5 bases, the J end by 4 bases, with 15 bases between. Germline loops: CDR1 MNHEY, CDR2 SMNVEV (reference sequence). The CDR3 runs 15 residues. The CDR3 coding sequence is TGTGCCAGCAGTATGGGGAGGGGGAAGAATCAGCCCCAGCATTTT. Protein: CASSMGRGKNQPQHF.

The rearrangement uses TRBV7-2 and TRBJ2-5, with 12 bases identical to TRBD2. From germline, CDR1 is SGHTA and CDR2 FQGNSA. J was trimmed by 4 bases and V by 6 bases; bases with no gene match: 6. The CDR3 consists of 15 residues. The CDR3 protein is CASSPLAGGVETQYF. CDR3 in DNA: TGTGCCAGCAGTCCGCTAGCGGGGGGGGTAGAGACCCAGTACTTC.

As concerns this clone: The junction does not match germline at one end; this may be a read error. The chain is built from TRBV7-9 and TRBJ1-1, with D uncertain. The CDR3 loop spans 10 amino acids. The germline V gene encodes CDR1 SEHNR and CDR2 FQNEAQ (reference sequence). The CDR3 sequence: CSSSRTEAFF. The CDR3 DNA reads as TGTTCCAGCTCGAGGACTGAAGCTTTCTTT.

V is TRBV29-1 and J is TRBJ2-1, with TRBD1 identical over 9 bases. Germline V lookup: CDR1 SQVTM, CDR2 ANQGSEA. V lost 3 bases and J lost 15; bases outside the gene matches: 9. CDR3 length: 12 amino acids. The CDR3 spells CSVELRDRALFF. The CDR3 DNA reads as TGCAGCGTTGAGTTGAGGGACAGGGCTCTGTTCTTC.

V gene TRBV4-1 combines with J gene TRBJ1-2; D is unclear. CDR3 size: 16 residues. Trimming stripped 0 bases from V and 4 bases from J, with 15 bases between. CDR1 is MGHRA, CDR2 YSYEKL, per germline. For the CDR3, the DNA is TGCGCCAGCAGCCAAGACCTGGGAGCCGAGGGCTATGGCTACACCTTC. Protein product: CASSQDLGAEGYGYTF.

For the CDR3, the DNA is TGTGCCAGTAGTATTGAGTTTGGGGACAGGAGCTCTGGAAACACCATATATTTT. The encoded protein is CASSIEFGDRSSGNTIYF. This chain uses TRBV19 with TRBJ1-3; TRBD1 agrees at 8 bases. Germline assignment: CDR1 LNHDA and CDR2 SQIVND (reference sequence). The CDR3 runs to 18 residues. V lost 3 bases to trimming and J lost 0 bases; unmatched junction nucleotides: 10.

The CDR3: CASSLGEGPYEQYF. The DNA of the CDR3 is TGTGCCAGCAGCTTAGGGGAGGGTCCCTACGAGCAGTACTTC. This chain connects TRBV13 to TRBJ2-7, with D possibly matching TRBD2 (6 bases). V was clipped by 0 bases and J by 2 bases, with 8 bases between them. Germline loops: CDR1 PRHDT, CDR2 FYEKMQ (reference sequence). The CDR3 contains 14 residues.

This rearrangement joins TRBV19 to TRBJ2-5; 9 bases fit TRBD1. The germline V gene has CDR1 LNHDA and CDR2 SQIVND (reference sequence). V dropped 3 bases and J dropped 3; count of bases not matched to a gene: 14. The CDR3 has 18 residues. CDR3 amino acids: CASSIGTGSVPNKETQYF. The CDR3 DNA reads TGTGCCAGTAGTATTGGGACAGGGTCTGTCCCCAACAAAGAGACCCAGTACTTC.

This chain links TRBV4-1 with TRBJ2-7, with D tentatively TRBD1 (6 bases). Between the trimmed V and J ends, which lost 0 bases and 3 bases, there was a span of 9 bases. The germline V gene encodes CDR1 MGHRA and CDR2 YSYEKL. The CDR3 runs 14 residues. The CDR3 protein is CASSQDARGYEQYF. The CDR3 nucleotides are TGCGCCAGCAGCCAAGATGCCAGGGGCTACGAGCAGTACTTC.

The chain recombines TRBV19 with TRBJ2-7, with 7 bases fitting TRBD1. Germline V gene data show CDR1 as LNHDA and CDR2 as SQIVND (reference sequence). This CDR3 has 13 amino acids. J lost 3 bases, V lost 5 bases, and 4 bases had no gene match. The CDR3 DNA is TGTGCCAGTAGTCCAGACAGGGACTACGAGCAGTACTTC. Its protein product is CASSPDRDYEQYF.

The chain joins TRBV5-6 to TRBJ2-5; TRBD2 is a possible D gene (6 bases). Germline V gene data show CDR1 as SGHDT and CDR2 as YYEEEE. The V end lost 1 base, the J end lost 2 bases, and 18 bases lay between the germline ends. The CDR3 totals 17 residues. Here the CDR3 DNA reads TGTGCCAGCAGCTTGTCCCCAATGTGGGGGACTCAAGAGACCCAGTACTTC. It translates to CASSLSPMWGTQETQYF.

This chain uses TRBV29-1 with TRBJ1-1, with D maybe TRBD1 (5 bases). Between the trimmed V and J ends, which lost 5 bases and 1 base, there was a span of 17 bases. CDR1 and CDR2 from the germline V gene are SQVTM and ANQGSEA. This CDR3 region has 15 residues. CDR3 sequence: CSVSIWWGENTEAFF. The CDR3 bases are TGCAGCGTTTCAATCTGGTGGGGGGAGAACACTGAAGCTTTCTTT.

This clone has just a few counts. This chain links TRBV5-4 with TRBJ1-1, with D perhaps matching TRBD1 (6 bases). Germline V gene lookup returns CDR1 SGHNT and CDR2 YYREEE (reference sequence). Trimming cost V 2 bases and J 8 bases, with 10 bases left between them. This CDR3 contains 12 residues. The chain's CDR3 is CASSFEGVEAFF. CDR3 nucleotides: TGTGCCAGCAGCTTTGAGGGGGTCGAAGCTTTCTTT.

This clone has more than one count but fewer than ten. The chain couples TRBV19 to TRBJ2-1; 9 nucleotides agree with TRBD1. This CDR3 contains 17 residues. Germline-derived CDR1 and CDR2 are LNHDA and SQIVND (reference sequence). Germline trimming cut 5 bases from V and 6 bases from J; bases unmatched to any gene: 14. CDR3: CASSSGDRETLANEQFF. In nucleotides, the CDR3 is TGTGCCAGTAGTTCGGGGGACAGGGAAACCCTCGCCAATGAGCAGTTCTTC.

A remark on this clone: The same CDR3 is also encoded by other DNA sequences in this sample. This sequence joins TRBV9 and TRBJ1-3, with D possibly TRBD1 on 5 matching bases. The CDR3 is made up of 14 amino acids. The germline V gene encodes CDR1 SGDLS and CDR2 YYNGEE. V was clipped by 0 bases and J by 3 bases, with 7 bases between them. The CDR3 sequence is CASSVGGFGNTIYF. For the CDR3, the DNA is TGTGCCAGCAGCGTAGGGGGCTTTGGAAACACCATATATTTT. Full variable domain (missing parts from reference TRBV9 and TRBJ1-3): DSGVTQTPKHLITATGQRVTLRCSPRSGDLSVYWYQQSLDQGLQFLIQYYNGEERAKGNILERFSAQQFPDLHSELNLSSLELGDSALYFCASSVGGFGNTIYFGEGSWLTVV.

This clone was found once. The genes are TRBV2 and TRBJ2-7; 7 positions match TRBD1. The germline V gene has CDR1 SNHLY and CDR2 FYNNEI. The CDR3 is 13 amino acids. The J segment lost 5 bases and the V segment lost 7 bases, leaving 8 bases of the junction unmatched. Here the CDR3 reads CASMARGSDEQYF. The CDR3 bases are TGTGCCAGCATGGCCAGGGGGTCCGACGAGCAGTACTTC.

V usage is TRBV10-3 and J usage is TRBJ2-7; D might be TRBD2 (5 bases). Trimming stripped 10 bases from V and 3 bases from J, with 13 bases between. There are 12 residues in the CDR3. Germline-derived CDR1 and CDR2 are ENHRY and SYGVKD. CDR3 coding DNA: TGTGCCAGCTCGGGAACTTACTACGAGCAGTACTTC. Residues: CASSGTYYEQYF.

The chain's CDR3 is CASSLSGGTQDTQYF. CDR3 DNA: TGTGCCAGCAGCCTTAGCGGGGGGACTCAAGATACGCAGTATTTT. The chain links TRBV6-1 to TRBJ2-3, with TRBD2 matching 10 bases. Unmatched junction bases numbered 8, after V lost 6 bases and J lost 5 bases. Per germline, CDR1 MNHNS and CDR2 SASEGT. CDR3 length: 15 amino acids.